These 21 T cell receptor beta chains were all obtained from the same sample, sequenced in a study of breast tumors, draining lymph nodes, adjacent tissues. Each CDR3 protein gets one entry after TCRdb re-called the multiplex PCR reads with MiXCR. The table lists 45,000 or so distinct CDR3 sequences, around 23% of them singletons. The sequenced material came from breast tumor tissue. These receptor sequences come from a female donor with breast cancer. Some clones in this sample may be carry-over from other donors' samples.

Regarding this clonotype: A much larger clone is a single base away; this may be a read error. The chain uses TRBV6-1 and TRBJ1-3, with D possibly matching TRBD1 (6 bases). CDR3 length: 14 amino acids. Germline values: CDR1 MNHNS, CDR2 SASEGT. V dropped 5 bases and J dropped 3 bases, with 11 bases sitting between them. CDR3 sequence: CASSTGLSGNTIYF. Here the CDR3 DNA reads TGTGCCAGCAGTACAGGGTTGAGTGGAAACACCATATATTTT.

This clonotype appeared many times. The chain recombines TRBV20-1 with TRBJ1-2; maybe TRBD1 (5 bases). Trimming cost V 0 bases and J 6 bases, with 11 bases left between them. This CDR3 region has 13 residues. In germline, CDR1 is DFQATT, CDR2 SNEGSKA (reference sequence). This CDR3 is CSAREGRLDGYTF. CDR3 coding DNA: TGCAGTGCTAGAGAGGGGCGCCTCGATGGCTACACCTTC.

This clonotype appeared many times. This chain connects TRBV5-1 to TRBJ2-1, with 8 nucleotides matching TRBD2. Germline V gene sequence: CDR1 SGHRS, CDR2 YFSETQ. The CDR3 contains 15 residues. With 4 bases clipped from V and 8 bases from J, the junction kept 11 bases outside the gene matches. CDR3 in amino acids: CASSGTGGPVDEQFF. CDR3 nucleotides: TGCGCCAGCAGCGGGACGGGAGGGCCGGTCGATGAGCAGTTCTTC.

This clonotype has at least ten counts. The chain couples TRBV27 to TRBJ1-2, with D perhaps matching TRBD1 (6 bases). CDR1 and CDR2 from the germline V gene are MNHEY and SMNVEV (reference sequence). V lost 5 bases to trimming and J lost 7 bases, with 11 bases between them. The CDR3 has 12 amino acids. The CDR3 DNA follows: TGTGCCAGCAGTGGAAACAGGGCTGGCTACACCTTC. This gives the protein CASSGNRAGYTF.

This chain links TRBV6-5 with TRBJ1-5; D is unclear. Germline values: CDR1 MNHEY, CDR2 SVGAGI. Trimming cost V 0 bases and J 4 bases, with 10 bases left between them. This CDR3 is built from 15 residues. This CDR3 is CASSYSHGPNQPQHF. CDR3 in DNA: TGTGCCAGCAGTTACTCGCACGGACCTAATCAGCCCCAGCATTTT.

This clonotype was counted at least ten times. The CDR3 sequence is CASSRGGGGNEQFF. CDR3 DNA sequence: TGCGCCAGCAGCAGGGGTGGCGGGGGAAATGAGCAGTTCTTC. The gene calls are TRBV5-1 and TRBJ2-1; the match to TRBD2 covers 7 bases. The V and J ends lost 4 bases and 7 bases, in that order; junction bases with no gene match: 8. There are 14 residues in the CDR3. Germline CDR1 and CDR2: SGHRS and YFSETQ. The variable domain in full, completed from reference TRBV5-1 and TRBJ2-1, reads KAGVTQTPRYLIKTRGQQVTLSCSPISGHRSVSWYQQTPGQGLQFLFEYFSETQRNKGNFPGRFSGRQFSNSRSEMNVSTLELGDSALYLCASSRGGGGNEQFFGPGTRLTVL.

The chain employs TRBV11-2 and TRBJ2-5; a possible D gene is TRBD1 (6 bases). V was clipped by 4 bases and J by 4 bases, with 16 bases between them. Germline assignment: CDR1 SGHAT and CDR2 FQNNGV. CDR3 length equals 15 residues. DNA of the CDR3: TGTGCCAGCAGCTCATTCTCCGGGGACATAGAGACCCAGTACTTC. It translates to CASSSFSGDIETQYF.

This clonotype was seen ten or more times. The J gene is TRBJ1-3, the V gene TRBV11-2, with a weak D call TRBD1 (5 bases). Germline assignment: CDR1 SGHAT and CDR2 FQNNGV. CDR3 length: 15 residues. V dropped 0 bases and J dropped 8 bases, with 14 bases sitting between them. The CDR3, as DNA: TGTGCCAGCAGCTTAGATTGGGACGCCGCATACACCATATATTTT. Translated: CASSLDWDAAYTIYF.

As concerns this clonotype: Sequence at one end of the junction differs from germline and may be a read error. V and J are TRBV5-1 and TRBJ1-1, with D perhaps matching TRBD1 (6 bases). This CDR3 spans 15 amino acids. Germline assignment: CDR1 SGHRS and CDR2 YFSETQ. In DNA, the CDR3 is TGCGCCAGCAGCGTCGGACAGTTTTTAAACACTGAAGCTTTGTTT. It is translated as CASSVGQFLNTEALF. The full variable domain, its missing parts supplied by reference TRBV5-1 and TRBJ1-1, is KAGVTQTPRYLIKTRGQQVTLSCSPISGHRSVSWYQQTPGQGLQFLFEYFSETQRNKGNFPGRFSGRQFSNSRSEMNVSTLELGDSALYLCASSVGQFLNTEALFGQGTRLTVV.

This clonotype was seen only a few times. A much larger clone lies one base from this, so it may be a read error. The V gene is TRBV9, the J gene TRBJ2-7; D gene ambiguous. This CDR3 region has 14 residues. V shed 0 bases and J shed 0 bases, with 7 bases lying between them. Germline V gene lookup returns CDR1 SGDLS and CDR2 YYNGEE. Here the CDR3 DNA reads TGTGCCAGCAGCGTAGACTGGAGCTCCTACGAGCAGTACTTC. Translating gives CASSVDWSSYEQYF.

A remark on this clonotype: A read error may explain this, as a much larger clone is one base away. The CDR3 DNA reads TGTGCCAGCAGCCAGGGCCCCGAGGGTGGCTGCACCTTC. Translated: CASSQGPEGGCTF. The J gene is TRBJ1-2, the V gene TRBV3-1; D gene ambiguous. The CDR3 spans 13 residues. The germline gives CDR1 LGHDT, CDR2 YNNKEL (reference sequence).

With regard to this clonotype: Given the absence of the conserved phenylalanine or tryptophan at the CDR3 end, a read error is likely. The chain recombines TRBV13 with TRBJ1-6; maybe TRBD1 (6 bases). Trimming cost V 0 bases and J 9 bases, with 12 bases left between them. This CDR3 is built from 15 residues. Per the germline V gene, CDR1 is PRHDT and CDR2 is FYEKMQ (reference sequence). The DNA for the CDR3 is TGTGCCAGCAGCTTAGGCGGCGGGGGCGGTTCACCCCTCCACCTC. Protein sequence: CASSLGGGGGSPLHL.

Concerning this clonotype itself: This could be a read error, since a much larger clone is one nucleotide away. This sequence joins TRBV6-1 and TRBJ1-6, with 7 nucleotides matching TRBD1. The CDR3 sequence is 13 residues long. The V and J ends lost 11 bases and 8 bases, in that order; junction bases with no gene match: 9. CDR1 and CDR2 from the germline V gene are MNHNS and SASEGT. The CDR3 loop is CAGTTGNDSPLHF. In DNA form, the CDR3 reads TGTGCCGGCACGACAGGGAATGATTCACCCCTCCACTTT.

This clonotype was seen repeatedly, ten times or more. This rearrangement joins TRBV2 to TRBJ1-6; D call uncertain. V lost 4 bases, J lost 10 bases, and 14 bases lay in between. The CDR3 extends over 14 amino acids. Germline V gene lookup returns CDR1 SNHLY and CDR2 FYNNEI. The CDR3 nucleotides read TGTGCCAGCAGTGCGGACTACTCATACTCACCCCTCCACTTT. Its translation is CASSADYSYSPLHF. The full variable domain, in which reference TRBV2 and TRBJ1-6 provide the parts outside the CDR3, is EPEVTQTPSHQVTQMGQEVILRCVPISNHLYFYWYRQILGQKVEFLVSFYNNEISEKSEIFDDQFSVERPDGSNFTLKIRSTKLEDSAMYFCASSADYSYSPLHFGNGTRLTVT.

The table lists this clonotype with many counts. This chain joins TRBV7-2 and TRBJ1-5; 7 nucleotides line up with TRBD1. The CDR3 loop spans 17 amino acids. CDR1 is SGHTA, CDR2 FQGNSA, per germline. V lost 5 bases and J lost 0; bases outside the gene matches: 10. CDR3 DNA sequence: TGTGCCAGCAGCCCCAGGGGGAATGGTTATAGCAATCAGCCCCAGCATTTT. This encodes CASSPRGNGYSNQPQHF.

Comment on this clonotype: A much larger clone sits a single nucleotide away, making a read error possible. The chain joins TRBV18 to TRBJ2-2; the match to TRBD1 covers 7 bases. This CDR3 region has 15 residues. The junction had 4 bases not matched to a gene; V was cut back by 3 bases and J by 3 bases. Germline V gives CDR1 KGHSH, CDR2 LQKENI. The CDR3 protein is CASSPTGKDTGELFF. The CDR3 DNA is TGTGCCAGCTCACCGACAGGGAAGGACACCGGGGAGCTGTTTTTT.

The chain employs TRBV2 and TRBJ2-3; 9 nucleotides line up with TRBD1. From germline, CDR1 is SNHLY and CDR2 FYNNEI. With 8 bases clipped from V and 4 bases from J, the junction kept 7 bases outside the gene matches. CDR3 length: 14 amino acids. The DNA for the CDR3 is TGTGCCAGCGGCCGGGACAGGGCATCAGATACGCAGTATTTT. It is translated as CASGRDRASDTQYF.

The sample holds many counts of this clonotype. The V and J genes are TRBV4-1 and TRBJ1-6, with unresolved D. The CDR3 contains 17 residues. Trimming removed 5 bases from V and 5 bases from J, with 19 bases in between. Germline CDR1 reads MGHRA; CDR2 reads YSYEKL. The DNA of the CDR3 is TGCGCCAGCAGCACCCGGCCCTGGACGGAGAATAATTCACCCCTCCACTTT. Amino acids: CASSTRPWTENNSPLHF.

The table lists this clonotype with many counts. This chain connects TRBV7-2 to TRBJ2-5; 8 bases fit TRBD1. The CDR3 totals 15 residues. Germline lookup yields CDR1 SGHTA and CDR2 FQGNSA. J gave up 5 bases and V 5 bases, and 10 bases lay outside the gene matches. CDR3 loop: CASSHGQGRWETQYF. As DNA, the CDR3 is TGTGCCAGCAGCCACGGACAGGGTCGATGGGAGACCCAGTACTTC.

This clonotype was recorded at least ten times. V and J are TRBV20-1 and TRBJ1-2, with D perhaps TRBD1 (5 bases). Between the trimmed V and J ends, which lost 3 bases and 8 bases, there was a span of 13 bases. The CDR3 is 12 amino acids. In germline, CDR1 is DFQATT, CDR2 SNEGSKA (reference sequence). CDR3 sequence (DNA): TGCAGTGCTAGTCACGGGACTCAGGGCTACACCTTC. Amino acid sequence: CSASHGTQGYTF.

The chain carries TRBV10-3 and TRBJ2-5; D gene unclear. Germline assignment: CDR1 ENHRY and CDR2 SYGVKD. Deletions cut 3 bases from V and 0 bases from J, with 5 bases between. The CDR3 sequence is 13 residues long. CDR3 residues: CAISDSNQETQYF. For the CDR3, the DNA is TGTGCCATCAGTGACAGCAACCAAGAGACCCAGTACTTC.